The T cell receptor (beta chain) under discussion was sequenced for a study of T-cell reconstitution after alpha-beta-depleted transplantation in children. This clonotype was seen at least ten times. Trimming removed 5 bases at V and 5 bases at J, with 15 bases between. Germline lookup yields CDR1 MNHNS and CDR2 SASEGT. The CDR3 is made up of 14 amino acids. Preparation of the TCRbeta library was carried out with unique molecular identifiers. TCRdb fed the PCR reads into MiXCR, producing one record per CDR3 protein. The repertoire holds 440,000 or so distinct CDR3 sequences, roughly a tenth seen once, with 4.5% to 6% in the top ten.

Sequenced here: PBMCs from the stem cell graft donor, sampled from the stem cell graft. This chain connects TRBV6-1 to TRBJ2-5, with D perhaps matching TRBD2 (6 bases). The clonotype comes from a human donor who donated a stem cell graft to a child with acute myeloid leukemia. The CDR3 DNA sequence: TGTGCCAGCAGTCCCAGACTAGGCCGGGAGACCCAGTACTTC. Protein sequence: CASSPRLGRETQYF.